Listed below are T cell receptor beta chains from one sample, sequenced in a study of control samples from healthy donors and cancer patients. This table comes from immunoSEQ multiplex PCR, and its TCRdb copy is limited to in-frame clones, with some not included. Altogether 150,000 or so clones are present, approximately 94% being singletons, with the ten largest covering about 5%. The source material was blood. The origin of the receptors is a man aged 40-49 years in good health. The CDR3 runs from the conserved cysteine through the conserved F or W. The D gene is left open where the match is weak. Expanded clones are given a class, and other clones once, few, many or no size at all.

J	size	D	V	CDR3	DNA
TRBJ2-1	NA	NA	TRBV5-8	CASSLMVAANEQFF	TGTGCCAGCAGCTTGATGGTCGCCGCGAATGAGCAGTTCTTC
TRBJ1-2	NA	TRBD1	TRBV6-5	CASNPGQGKVYGYTF	TGTGCCAGCAACCCCGGACAGGGTAAAGTTTATGGCTACACCTTC
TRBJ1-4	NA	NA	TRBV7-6	CASSPVWGSNEKLFF	TGTGCCAGCAGCCCAGTTTGGGGCAGTAATGAAAAACTGTTTTTT
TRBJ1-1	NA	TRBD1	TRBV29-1	CSVLDPTGSRTEAFF	TGCAGCGTTCTCGACCCGACAGGGTCGAGGACTGAAGCTTTCTTT
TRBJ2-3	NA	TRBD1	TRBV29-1	CSAARQGATDTQYF	TGCAGCGCTGCCAGACAGGGGGCCACAGATACGCAGTATTTT
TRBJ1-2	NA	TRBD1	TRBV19	CASSIKAGGNYGYTF	TGTGCCAGTAGTATTAAGGCAGGGGGTAACTATGGCTACACCTTC
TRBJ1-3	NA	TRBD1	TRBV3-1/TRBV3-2	CASSQEGGYTIYF	TGTGCCAGCAGCCAAGAAGGGGGCTACACCATATATTTT
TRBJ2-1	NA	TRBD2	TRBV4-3	CASSQVRASGGDAYNEQFF	TGCGCCAGCAGCCAAGTTAGGGCTAGCGGGGGGGACGCCTACAATGAGCAGTTCTTC
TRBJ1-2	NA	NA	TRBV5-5	CASGPYYGYTF	TGTGCCAGCGGTCCCTATTATGGCTACACCTTC
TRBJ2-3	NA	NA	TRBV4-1	CASSQEGTPFTDTQYF	TGCGCCAGCAGCCAAGAGGGAACCCCCTTCACAGATACGCAGTATTTT
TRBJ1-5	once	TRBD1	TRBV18	CASSLNSGTGGAGNQPQHF	TGTGCCAGCTCACTTAACTCCGGGACAGGGGGCGCGGGCAATCAGCCCCAGCATTTT
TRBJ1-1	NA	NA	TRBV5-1	CASSLAITGEAFF	TGCGCCAGCAGCTTGGCCATCACAGGTGAAGCTTTCTTT
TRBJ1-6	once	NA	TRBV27	CASSFGAYSPLHF	TGTGCCAGCAGTTTTGGGGCATATTCACCCCTCCACTTT
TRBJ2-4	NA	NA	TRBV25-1	CASRGRENIQYF	TGTGCCAGCAGAGGACGGGAAAACATTCAGTACTTC
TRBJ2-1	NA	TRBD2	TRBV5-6	CASSERLKRLAEDEQFF	TGTGCCAGCAGCGAGAGACTAAAACGACTAGCGGAGGATGAGCAGTTCTTC
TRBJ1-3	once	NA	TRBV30	CAWSVNKYSFFSGNTIYF	TGTGCCTGGAGTGTCAATAAGTACAGCTTCTTCTCTGGAAACACCATATATTTT
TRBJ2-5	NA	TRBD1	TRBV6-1	CASSEPETGVETQYF	TGTGCCAGCAGTGAACCTGAGACAGGGGTAGAGACCCAGTACTTC
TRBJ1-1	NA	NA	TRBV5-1	CASSLMQAGNTEAFF	TGCGCCAGCAGCTTGATGCAGGCGGGGAACACTGAAGCTTTCTTT
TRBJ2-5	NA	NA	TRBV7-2	CASSLGFRARQETQYF	TGTGCCAGCAGCTTAGGGTTTAGAGCGCGGCAGGAGACCCAGTACTTC
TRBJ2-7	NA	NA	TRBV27	CASSPRGPSGEQYF	TGTGCCAGCAGTCCCAGGGGTCCTTCGGGCGAGCAGTACTTC
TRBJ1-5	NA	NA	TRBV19	CASSTRTGNQPQHF	TGTGCCAGTAGTACAAGGACAGGCAATCAGCCCCAGCATTTT
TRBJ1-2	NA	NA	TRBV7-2	CASSLLFSGTKNYGYTF	TGTGCCAGCAGCTTGCTCTTTTCCGGGACAAAGAACTATGGCTACACCTTC
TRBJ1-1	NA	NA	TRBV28	CASSLLFVGGTAEAFF	TGTGCCAGCAGTTTACTCTTTGTGGGGGGCACGGCTGAAGCTTTCTTT
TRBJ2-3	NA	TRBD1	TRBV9	CASSVAGTGVFADTQYF	TGTGCCAGCAGCGTAGCGGGGACAGGGGTATTCGCAGATACGCAGTATTTT
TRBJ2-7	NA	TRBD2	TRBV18	CASSSGGSNYEQYF	TGTGCCAGCTCATCCGGGGGGTCGAACTACGAGCAGTACTTC